One T cell receptor beta chain is described in this entry. V lost 4 bases to trimming and J lost 4 bases; unmatched junction nucleotides: 4. The CDR3 totals 14 residues. The germline CDR1 and CDR2 sequences are SNHLY and FYNNEI. Sequencing was performed with immunoSEQ multiplex PCR; in TCRdb, only in-frame clones are kept and a portion is missing. This table holds 160,000 or so clones, about nine tenths found once. The sample is drawn from a study of blood T cell repertoires in COVID-19. This chain uses TRBV2 with TRBJ2-5; 9 bases are shared with TRBD1. The TCR originated in a woman aged 45-65 years with acute or convalescent COVID-19. The source material was peripheral blood. The CDR3 loop reads CASSVGTGIETQYF. In DNA form, the CDR3 reads TGTGCCAGCAGTGTCGGGACAGGGATAGAGACCCAGTACTTC. The full variable domain, completed using reference TRBV2 and TRBJ2-5, is EPEVTQTPSHQVTQMGQEVILRCVPISNHLYFYWYRQILGQKVEFLVSFYNNEISEKSEIFDDQFSVERPDGSNFTLKIRSTKLEDSAMYFCASSVGTGIETQYFGPGTRLLVL.